Here is one T cell receptor beta chain with its context. In the authors' workflow: Reference gene primers were amplified, and this amplification served to estimate nucleated cell counts. Libraries were prepared by immunoSEQ multiplex PCR; TCRdb keeps only in-frame clonotypes and omits some of them. V, J and clone size are taken as reported in that table, and D and trimming were inferred from the DNA itself. Altogether roughly 100,000 clones are present, just over 85% being singletons, with the ten largest covering 3.5%. This CDR3 has 15 residues. The junction had 6 bases not matched to a gene; V was cut back by 4 bases and J by 1 base. CDR1 is LNHDA, CDR2 SQIVND, per germline (reference sequence). This sample stems from a study of blood T cell repertoires in COVID-19. Across the whole study: Collection of acute and convalescent COVID-19 samples took place in the United States, Italy and Spain.

The origin of this receptor is a human donor in a cohort sampled during active COVID-19. This sequence joins TRBV19 and TRBJ2-7, with TRBD2 matching over 8 bases. The sequenced sample consisted of peripheral blood. CDR3 sequence (DNA): TGTGCCAGTAGTAGGGGTGCGGGGGGTTCCTACGAGCAGTACTTC. It encodes CASSRGAGGSYEQYF.